Following are 27 T cell receptor beta chains from one sample sequenced in a study of T cells after yellow fever vaccination (dated by TCRdb to 2018 to 2020). The sample's treatment or condition label, decoded: live attenuated yellow fever vaccine strain. Libraries were built with 5' RACE. Instrument used: Illumina HiSeq 2500. Clones were called with MiXCR by TCRdb after fastp trimmed the public reads at Q25, and only in-frame beta chains were retained. For every CDR3 protein sequence, its rows merge into one entry that carries the most common genes and DNA. The table for this sample lists 400,000 to 650,000 distinct CDR3 sequences; 20% to 25% of them were counted only once. 16% of the sample is taken by the ten largest. Sample: PBMCs, taken approximately 22 days after the first yellow fever vaccination. The source of these receptors is a man between 18 and 29 years old who received the YFV17D yellow fever vaccine.

This clonotype has more than one count but fewer than ten. The V call is TRBV5-1, the J call TRBJ1-6; D gene unclear. Germline V gene data show CDR1 as SGHRS and CDR2 as YFSETQ. The CDR3 runs to 15 residues. Trimming pared 0 bases from V and 4 bases from J, leaving 8 bases between. The CDR3 DNA reads TGCGCCAGCAGCTTGGACCCGGTGTATAATTCACCCCTCCACTTT. Protein product: CASSLDPVYNSPLHF.

This clonotype was observed a few times. The chain couples TRBV19 to TRBJ2-7; D gene unclear. CDR3 length: 16 amino acids. Germline CDR1 reads LNHDA; CDR2 reads SQIVND (reference sequence). With 5 bases removed from V and 1 base from J, the gap between germline ends came to 18 bases. CDR3 amino acids: CASSGWNSMDSYEQYF. The CDR3 coding sequence is TGTGCCAGTAGTGGATGGAATTCTATGGATTCCTACGAGCAGTACTTC.

The chain combines TRBV4-1 with TRBJ2-3, with D perhaps TRBD2 (5 bases). Trimming took off 1 base at V and 0 bases at J, with 14 bases between the two ends. This CDR3 region has 17 residues. Germline V CDR1 and CDR2: MGHRA, YSYEKL. The CDR3 reads CASSQVRGDYSTDTQYF. DNA of the CDR3: TGCGCCAGCAGCCAAGTACGGGGAGACTATAGCACAGATACGCAGTATTTT.

The rearrangement links TRBV5-5 to TRBJ1-1; unclear D gene. CDR1 and CDR2 from the germline V gene are SGHKS and YYEKEE (reference sequence). The CDR3 is made up of 15 amino acids. The V and J ends lost 1 base and 1 base respectively, with 11 bases between them. The CDR3 sequence: CASSLRASANTEAFF. The CDR3 nucleotides are TGTGCCAGCAGCTTGAGAGCATCCGCGAACACTGAAGCTTTCTTT.

This clonotype was picked up a small number of times. CDR3 loop: CASSHRETDTQYF. The CDR3 DNA reads as TGTGCCAGCAGCCACCGGGAGACAGATACGCAGTATTTT. The chain is built from TRBV3-1 and TRBJ2-3; tentative D call: TRBD2 (6 bases). The CDR3 length is 13 residues. Germline V gene sequence: CDR1 LGHDT, CDR2 YNNKEL (reference sequence). With 3 bases removed from V and 3 bases from J, the gap between germline ends came to 7 bases.

V usage is TRBV5-4 and J usage is TRBJ1-1; D is uncertain. CDR3 length: 15 amino acids. From germline, CDR1 is SGHNT and CDR2 YYREEE (reference sequence). V was trimmed by 4 bases and J by 3 bases, leaving 16 bases between them. CDR3 nucleotide sequence: TGTGCCAGCAGCAGCAGCCAGGTCGGTCACACTGAAGCTTTCTTT. This sequence encodes CASSSSQVGHTEAFF.

The chain carries TRBV7-9 and TRBJ2-7; 8 positions agree with TRBD2. Germline V gene data show CDR1 as SEHNR and CDR2 as FQNEAQ (reference sequence). The V segment lost 5 bases and the J segment 1 base; nucleotides outside the gene matches: 7. The CDR3 is 15 amino acids. As DNA, the CDR3 is TGTGCCAGCAGCCCCCCGGGAGGGAAGTCCTACGAGCAGTACTTC. As protein: CASSPPGGKSYEQYF.

This clonotype turned up a few times. The chain links TRBV13 to TRBJ1-5; D gene uncertain. Germline CDR1 reads PRHDT; CDR2 reads FYEKMQ (reference sequence). V lost 2 bases and J lost 6, with 11 bases in between. The length of the CDR3 is 14 residues. The CDR3 reads CASSLRGASQPQHF. DNA for the CDR3: TGTGCCAGCAGCTTACGGGGTGCAAGTCAGCCCCAGCATTTT.

This clonotype was picked up many times. The V and J genes are TRBV5-5 and TRBJ2-1; D remains unclear. From germline, CDR1 is SGHKS and CDR2 YYEKEE (reference sequence). V lost 0 bases and J 4 bases, leaving 5 bases between the germline ends. The CDR3 loop spans 13 amino acids. The CDR3 DNA reads TGTGCCAGCAGCTTGGAGTCTTACAATGAGCAGTTCTTC. Translating it yields CASSLESYNEQFF.

The chain has TRBV7-6 and TRBJ1-1; TRBD1 matches 7 bases. The germline gives CDR1 SGHVS, CDR2 FNYEAQ. CDR3 size: 16 residues. Trimming took 5 bases from V and 0 from J; bases not matched to a gene: 9. The CDR3 reads CASSPTSTGVNTEAFF. CDR3 nucleotides: TGTGCCAGCAGCCCCACTTCCACAGGGGTGAACACTGAAGCTTTCTTT.

CDR3 coding DNA: TGTGCCACCGGCCGACCTAACACCGGGGAGCTGTTTTTT. Translation gives CATGRPNTGELFF. The chain joins TRBV7-2 to TRBJ2-2; D is unclear. The V gene's germline CDR1 is SGHTA and CDR2 FQGNSA. V was clipped by 10 bases and J by 2 bases, with 11 bases between them. This CDR3 is built from 13 residues.

This clonotype was recorded a few times. The chain carries TRBV3-1 and TRBJ1-3; TRBD1 is a possible D gene (6 bases). This CDR3 has 17 amino acids. Germline loops: CDR1 LGHDT, CDR2 YNNKEL (reference sequence). V was clipped by 0 bases and J by 3 bases, with 15 bases between them. CDR3 loop: CASSQDTGQGFGNTIYF. CDR3 coding DNA: TGTGCCAGCAGCCAAGATACGGGACAAGGCTTTGGAAACACCATATATTTT.

CDR3 region: CAIGDTNTGELFF. The CDR3 DNA sequence: TGTGCCATCGGGGACACGAACACCGGGGAGCTGTTTTTT. V gene TRBV24-1 combines with J gene TRBJ2-2, with D possibly matching TRBD1 (6 bases). The ends were cut back, 11 bases at V and 0 bases at J, with 9 bases in the middle. In germline, CDR1 is KGHDR, CDR2 SFDVKD. This CDR3 region has 13 residues.

This clonotype was seen only a few times. The genes are TRBV24-1 and TRBJ2-1; 10 bases match TRBD2. The CDR3 spans 16 residues. V lost 4 bases, J lost 0 bases, and 2 bases stayed unmatched. Germline V lookup: CDR1 KGHDR, CDR2 SFDVKD. The chain's CDR3 is CATSDWTSGSYNEQFF. CDR3 nucleotide sequence: TGTGCCACCAGTGACTGGACTAGCGGCTCCTACAATGAGCAGTTCTTC.

This sequence joins TRBV5-4 and TRBJ2-1; 13 positions agree with TRBD2. With V trimmed by 3 bases and J by 7 bases, 19 bases remained unmatched. Looked up from germline, CDR1 is SGHNT and CDR2 is YYREEE (reference sequence). This CDR3 contains 20 residues. The DNA of the CDR3 is TGTGCCAGCAGCTCGGTATTTTTGGGGGGAGGGACTAGCGGGGTGAATGAGCAGTTCTTC. Translated, it gives CASSSVFLGGGTSGVNEQFF.

The J gene is TRBJ2-7, the V gene TRBV6-1, with 9 bases that match TRBD1. With 1 base clipped from V and 0 bases from J, the junction kept 7 bases outside the gene matches. There are 17 residues in the CDR3. The V gene's germline CDR1 is MNHNS and CDR2 SASEGT. CDR3 sequence: CASSEVSRDRVSYEQYF. As DNA, the CDR3 is TGTGCCAGCAGTGAAGTCTCAAGGGACAGGGTCTCCTACGAGCAGTACTTC.

The chain carries TRBV21-1 and TRBJ2-3. TRBV21-1 is a pseudogene. The CDR3 extends over 13 amino acids. The CDR3 is CASTPRGTDTQYF. Written as DNA, the CDR3 is TGTGCCAGCACCCCACGGGGCACAGATACGCAGTATTTT.

The chain links TRBV6-2 or TRBV6-3 to TRBJ2-6; D is ambiguous. Germline V gene sequence: CDR1 MNHEY, CDR2 SVGEGT. Trimming left V 0 bases short and J 2 bases short, with 8 bases between. This CDR3 has 16 residues. CDR3 in DNA: TGTGCCAGCAGTTACTCGTGGCCTACTGGGGCCAACGTCCTGACTTTC. Translating gives CASSYSWPTGANVLTF.

This chain joins TRBV10-2 and TRBJ2-3, with 7 positions matching TRBD1. This CDR3 comprises 15 residues. V gave up 4 bases and J gave up 2 bases; unmatched junction bases: 6. Germline V CDR1 and CDR2: WSHSY, SAAADI. CDR3 loop: CASSADRVLTDTQYF. As DNA, the CDR3 is TGCGCCAGCAGTGCAGACAGGGTGCTCACAGATACGCAGTATTTT.

CDR3 loop: CASRLGGGTEAFF. The CDR3 DNA follows: TGTGCCAGCCGCCTGGGAGGGGGCACTGAAGCTTTCTTT. This chain uses TRBV12-3 or TRBV12-4 with TRBJ1-1; a possible D gene is TRBD1 (6 bases). V lost 8 bases, J lost 4 bases, and 14 bases lay in between. The CDR3 has 13 residues.

The rearrangement uses TRBV7-9 and TRBJ2-2; 10 bases agree with TRBD2. The V and J ends lost 6 bases and 6 bases, in that order; junction bases with no gene match: 4. Germline loops: CDR1 SEHNR, CDR2 FQNEAQ (reference sequence). CDR3 length: 14 residues. This chain's CDR3 is CASRAGGPPGELFF. The CDR3 DNA sequence: TGTGCCAGCAGAGCGGGGGGGCCCCCCGGGGAGCTGTTTTTT.

This clonotype has only a few counts. V and J are TRBV18 and TRBJ2-3, with 7 nucleotides matching TRBD2. This CDR3 is 17 amino acids long. CDR1 is KGHSH and CDR2 is LQKENI in the germline V gene. V gave up 0 bases and J gave up 4 bases; unmatched junction bases: 10. CDR3: CASSPPALGGVPDTQYF. The CDR3 DNA is TGTGCCAGCTCACCACCGGCCCTTGGGGGGGTACCAGATACGCAGTATTTT.

V usage is TRBV24-1 and J usage is TRBJ1-4, with D possibly being TRBD1 (6 bases). The CDR3 extends over 14 amino acids. CDR1 KGHDR and CDR2 SFDVKD come from the germline V gene. Trimming removed 5 bases from V and 8 bases from J, with 14 bases in between. This CDR3 reads CATSARGLGEKLFF. Written as DNA, the CDR3 is TGTGCCACCAGTGCCAGGGGTCTTGGCGAAAAACTGTTTTTT.

This clonotype was seen a few times. The V and J genes are TRBV6-4 and TRBJ2-7; no clear D. The V gene's germline CDR1 is MRHNA and CDR2 SNTAGT. The V gene lost 11 bases and the J gene lost 0 bases, with 8 bases spanning the gap. The CDR3 covers 11 residues. CDR3: CADPGSYEQYV. Here the CDR3 DNA reads TGTGCCGACCCCGGCTCCTACGAGCAGTACGTC.

This clonotype has just a few counts. The chain recombines TRBV5-1 with TRBJ2-1; D is undetermined. The V end was cut by 4 bases, the J end by 4 bases, with 12 bases between. CDR3 length equals 14 residues. Germline CDR1 reads SGHRS; CDR2 reads YFSETQ. In nucleotides, the CDR3 is TGCGCCAGCAGCCCGCCGGAAGTATACAATGAGCAGTTCTTC. Its protein is CASSPPEVYNEQFF.

This clonotype was observed a few times. V gene TRBV5-4 combines with J gene TRBJ2-2, with D possibly matching TRBD1 (5 bases). The V and J ends lost 2 bases and 7 bases respectively, with 12 bases between them. Germline V lookup: CDR1 SGHNT, CDR2 YYREEE (reference sequence). The CDR3 contains 14 residues. The CDR3 DNA reads TGTGCCAGCAGCTTTTATGGGGCCGACGGGGAGCTGTTTTTT. Translation: CASSFYGADGELFF. Complete variable domain (other parts from reference TRBV5-4 and TRBJ2-2): ETGVTQSPTHLIKTRGQQVTLRCSSQSGHNTVSWYQQALGQGPQFIFQYYREEENGRGNFPPRFSGLQFPNYSSELNVNALELDDSALYLCASSFYGADGELFFGEGSRLTVL.

The V call is TRBV19, the J call TRBJ2-2; D gene unclear. Trimming pared 3 bases from V and 5 bases from J, leaving 13 bases between. This CDR3 spans 15 amino acids. The germline gives CDR1 LNHDA, CDR2 SQIVND (reference sequence). DNA of the CDR3: TGTGCCAGTAGTATCCTCGGCCCCGGGACCGGGGAGCTGTTTTTT. This codes for CASSILGPGTGELFF.